A single sample is the source of the 31 T cell receptor beta chains below, sequenced in a study of CD8 T cells in ankylosing spondylitis. In TCRdb, the 5' RACE reads were re-called with MiXCR into one record per CDR3 protein. Counted here are about 210,000 distinct CDR3 sequences, less than 9.5% occurring once; the ten biggest clones make up 4% to 5%. Specimen: blood, either unsorted or a sorted T cell fraction (not recorded which). Source of these receptors: a female donor with ankylosing spondylitis or in good health (not recorded which).

Many counts were recorded for this clonotype. The chain recombines TRBV12-3 or TRBV12-4 with TRBJ1-5, with no clear D. Trimming shortened V by 3 bases and J by 7 bases, and 10 bases separated the two germline ends. CDR3 length: 13 amino acids. The CDR3 DNA sequence: TGTGCCAGCAGTTTTTGGGGAAGACAGCCCCAGCATTTT. This encodes CASSFWGRQPQHF.

As concerns this clonotype: One end of the junction fails to match germline, which may point to a read error. The CDR3 region is CCARWGGAGLGQPQHF. CDR3 nucleotides: TGCTGTGCTAGATGGGGAGGGGCAGGGTTGGGTCAGCCCCAGCATTTT. The genes are TRBV20-1 and TRBJ1-5; TRBD1 is a possible D gene (5 bases). The CDR3 has 16 amino acids. The germline CDR1 and CDR2 sequences are DFQATT and SNEGSKA (reference sequence).

This clonotype was seen at least ten times. V gene TRBV4-1 combines with J gene TRBJ2-1; 9 nucleotides match TRBD2. In germline, CDR1 is MGHRA, CDR2 YSYEKL. V dropped 4 bases and J dropped 13; count of bases not matched to a gene: 5. The CDR3 has 12 amino acids. The CDR3 region is CASSPIAGDQFF. In nucleotides, the CDR3 is TGCGCCAGCAGCCCAATAGCGGGAGACCAGTTCTTC.

There are a few counts of this clonotype. The J gene is TRBJ2-7, the V gene TRBV25-1; maybe TRBD2 (5 bases). V was shortened by 2 bases and J by 3 bases, with 11 bases between the two germline ends. The CDR3 extends over 14 amino acids. The germline CDR1 and CDR2 sequences are MGHDK and SYGVNS. The DNA of the CDR3 is TGTGCCAGCAGTGAAGGGATTGGAGGCTACGAGCAGTACTTC. Translating it yields CASSEGIGGYEQYF.

The table lists this clonotype with many counts. The CDR3 here is CASSYHSGGAYTGELFF. Written as DNA, the CDR3 is TGTGCCAGCAGTTACCACAGTGGCGGGGCGTACACCGGGGAGCTGTTTTTT. The gene calls are TRBV6-5 and TRBJ2-2; maybe TRBD2 (6 bases). The V end was cut by 2 bases, the J end by 3 bases, with 16 bases between. This CDR3 comprises 17 residues. The germline gives CDR1 MNHEY, CDR2 SVGAGI.

This clonotype was observed at least ten times. V gene TRBV12-3 or TRBV12-4 combines with J gene TRBJ1-2, with 8 bases lining up with TRBD1. V shed 5 bases and J 1 base; nucleotides not matched to a gene: 6. This CDR3 spans 15 amino acids. CDR3 sequence (DNA): TGTGCCAGCAGTCCCCGGACAGGGAGTAACTATGGCTACACCTTC. Amino acids: CASSPRTGSNYGYTF.

This clonotype was seen repeatedly, ten times or more. V usage is TRBV18 and J usage is TRBJ2-7, with 14 bases fitting TRBD2. The CDR3 is made up of 17 amino acids. V lost 2 bases and J lost 0; bases outside the gene matches: 3. Germline-derived CDR1 and CDR2 are KGHSH and LQKENI. The CDR3 spells CASSPGLAGGSSYEQYF. The CDR3 nucleotides are TGTGCCAGCTCACCAGGACTAGCGGGAGGATCCTCCTACGAGCAGTACTTC.

This chain connects TRBV7-3 to TRBJ1-1, with TRBD1 as a possible D gene (6 bases). The V end was cut by 5 bases, the J end by 7 bases, with 14 bases between. The germline V gene has CDR1 SGHTA and CDR2 FQGTGA. This CDR3 is 13 amino acids long. CDR3 protein: CASSVLGAIEAFF. DNA of the CDR3: TGTGCCAGCAGCGTACTGGGGGCCATTGAAGCTTTCTTT.

This clonotype was observed at least ten times. V is TRBV12-3 or TRBV12-4 and J is TRBJ2-2; D is unresolved. V dropped 7 bases and J dropped 3 bases, with 3 bases sitting between them. CDR3 length: 11 amino acids. DNA of the CDR3: TGTGCCAGCATCTACACCGGGGAGCTGTTTTTT. Residues: CASIYTGELFF.

This clonotype has ten or more counts. The V call is TRBV19, the J call TRBJ2-3; no reliable D call. Per germline, CDR1 LNHDA and CDR2 SQIVND (reference sequence). Trimming took 3 bases from V and 5 from J, leaving 12 bases between them. The length of the CDR3 is 14 residues. CDR3 in amino acids: CASSIISSRDTQYF. The CDR3 DNA sequence: TGTGCCAGTAGTATTATCAGTTCCAGAGATACGCAGTATTTT. The full variable domain, rest sourced from reference TRBV19 and TRBJ2-3, is DGGITQSPKYLFRKEGQNVTLSCEQNLNHDAMYWYRQDPGQGLRLIYYSQIVNDFQKGDIAEGYSVSREKKESFPLTVTSAQKNPTAFYLCASSIISSRDTQYFGPGTRLTVL.

This clonotype was detected many times. The CDR3 DNA is TGCAGCGGCGGCCCACTTGAGACCCAGTACTTC. This translates into CSGGPLETQYF. This chain links TRBV29-1 with TRBJ2-5, with D uncertain. CDR3 size: 11 residues. The germline CDR1 and CDR2 sequences are SQVTM and ANQGSEA. Trimming left V 7 bases short and J 5 bases short, with 11 bases between. The variable domain in full, completed from reference TRBV29-1 and TRBJ2-5, reads SAVISQKPSRDICQRGTSLTIQCQVDSQVTMMFWYRQQPGQSLTLIATANQGSEATYESGFVIDKFPISRPNLTFSTLTVSNMSPEDSSIYLCSGGPLETQYFGPGTRLLVL.

This clonotype was counted at least ten times. The rearrangement joins TRBV4-3 to TRBJ2-7; 10 bases line up with TRBD1. Germline CDR1 and CDR2: LGHNA and YSLEER. The CDR3 loop spans 15 amino acids. V shed 1 base and J 3 bases; nucleotides not matched to a gene: 3. The CDR3 bases are TGCGCCAGCAGCCAAGGGGACAGGGGTAACTACGAGCAGTACTTC. Protein: CASSQGDRGNYEQYF.

This clonotype was seen at least ten times. This chain joins TRBV6-2 or TRBV6-3 and TRBJ2-2; TRBD1 aligns across 9 bases. This CDR3 contains 16 residues. CDR1 is MNHEY, CDR2 SVGEGT, per germline. The ends lost 0 bases at V and 6 bases at J; junction bases unmatched: 5. The CDR3: CASSYSRDREPGELFF. CDR3 DNA: TGTGCCAGCAGTTACTCGAGGGACAGGGAGCCCGGGGAGCTGTTTTTT.

This clonotype was recorded many times. The genes are TRBV7-6 and TRBJ2-1, with TRBD1 identical over 10 bases. Germline lookup yields CDR1 SGHVS and CDR2 FNYEAQ. Trimming at V came to 5 bases and at J to 4 bases, leaving 5 bases not matched to a gene. CDR3 length equals 15 residues. This CDR3 is CASSPGQGWYNEQFF. The CDR3, as DNA: TGTGCCAGCAGCCCGGGACAGGGGTGGTACAATGAGCAGTTCTTC.

As regards this clonotype: This may be a read error: a much more frequent sequence differs by one nucleotide. The gene calls are TRBV29-1 and TRBJ1-2, with D possibly being TRBD1 (5 bases). Germline assignment: CDR1 SQVTM and CDR2 ANQGSEA. The CDR3 contains 14 residues. The V end lost 6 bases, the J end lost 10 bases, and 24 bases lay between the germline ends. The CDR3, as DNA: TGCAGCGTCCTCTACGACAGACCACGGAGGGACTACACCTTC. Translating gives CSVLYDRPRRDYTF.

At least ten counts were recorded for this clonotype. The rearrangement joins TRBV13 to TRBJ2-4; a weak D match, TRBD2 (6 bases). The germline V gene has CDR1 PRHDT and CDR2 FYEKMQ (reference sequence). The CDR3 sequence is 13 residues long. The V gene lost 5 bases and the J gene lost 4 bases, with 9 bases spanning the gap. The CDR3 is CASSPGGKNIQYF. DNA of the CDR3: TGTGCCAGCAGCCCTGGGGGGAAAAACATTCAGTACTTC.

About this clonotype itself: A much larger clone is a single base away; this may be a read error. The chain couples TRBV12-3 or TRBV12-4 to TRBJ1-2; D is ambiguous. This CDR3 comprises 13 residues. This CDR3 is CASSPTVNYGCTF. In DNA, the CDR3 is TGTGCCAGCAGTCCTACAGTTAACTATGGCTGCACCTTC.

This clonotype has a count of ten or more. This chain uses TRBV5-1 with TRBJ2-7; 10 bases align to TRBD2. V was pared by 2 bases and J by 0 bases, with 5 bases of the junction left unmatched. Germline V gene lookup returns CDR1 SGHRS and CDR2 YFSETQ. The CDR3 has 16 residues. The CDR3 DNA follows: TGCGCCAGCAGCTTCCGACTAGCGGGTAGCTCCTACGAGCAGTACTTC. Translated, it gives CASSFRLAGSSYEQYF.

This clonotype has a count of ten or more. J is TRBJ1-6 and V is TRBV27; 7 bases are a match to TRBD1. The V and J ends lost 3 bases and 3 bases, in that order; junction bases with no gene match: 8. Looked up from germline, CDR1 is MNHEY and CDR2 is SMNVEV (reference sequence). The CDR3 length is 17 residues. The chain's CDR3 is CASSFLGGQNYNSPLHF. CDR3 nucleotides: TGTGCCAGCAGTTTTTTAGGGGGACAGAACTATAATTCACCCCTCCACTTT.

This clonotype was seen many times. The chain is built from TRBV29-1 and TRBJ1-1; D may be TRBD1 (5 bases). This CDR3 has 11 residues. The V end lost 4 bases, the J end lost 5 bases, and 8 bases lay between the germline ends. Germline CDR1 reads SQVTM; CDR2 reads ANQGSEA. This chain's CDR3 is CSVGRETEAFF. The DNA for the CDR3 is TGCAGCGTTGGCAGGGAGACTGAAGCTTTCTTT.

This clonotype was recorded at least ten times. The gene calls are TRBV7-9 and TRBJ2-7; 14 bases map to TRBD2. V lost 5 bases, J lost 7 bases, and 10 bases stayed unmatched. The length of the CDR3 is 16 residues. Germline values: CDR1 SEHNR, CDR2 FQNEAQ (reference sequence). CDR3 coding DNA: TGTGCCAGCAGCACCACTGGGACTAGCGGGAGTGGTGAGCAGTACTTC. Residues: CASSTTGTSGSGEQYF.

This clonotype has ten or more counts. One end of the junction varies from germline; a read error may be responsible. The chain couples TRBV20-1 to TRBJ2-1, with TRBD2 matching 8 bases. This CDR3 contains 14 residues. Germline-derived CDR1 and CDR2 are DFQATT and SNEGSKA (reference sequence). DNA of the CDR3: TGCAGTGCTCCCCTTTTGAGCACGGGAGGGCCAGCTTCCTTC. This gives the protein CSAPLLSTGGPASF.

Note on this clonotype: A junction boundary mismatches the germline segment, possibly from a read error. This chain connects TRBV13 to TRBJ2-7; no clear D. CDR1 and CDR2 from the germline V gene are PRHDT and FYEKMQ (reference sequence). This CDR3 is built from 18 residues. The CDR3 DNA reads as TGTGCCATCAGCCAGGCCGGTGTAGAGCCCCAAAAGCCCTACGAGCAGTACTTC. It is translated as CAISQAGVEPQKPYEQYF.

This clonotype came up a few times. An end of the junction differs from the germline gene, which may be a read error. The chain combines TRBV20-1 with TRBJ2-1, with 10 bases that match TRBD2. CDR1 is DFQATT and CDR2 is SNEGSKA in the germline V gene (reference sequence). The CDR3 is 15 amino acids. CDR3 sequence (DNA): TGCTGTGCTAGGAGGGGGCTAGCGGGGGACAATGAGCAGTTCTTC. Translated: CCARRGLAGDNEQFF.

This clonotype was recorded at least ten times. The DNA for the CDR3 is TGTGCCAGCACTTCTAGCGGCTTTACAGATACGCAGTATTTT. Translating it yields CASTSSGFTDTQYF. The V call is TRBV6-2 or TRBV6-3, the J call TRBJ2-3; the match to TRBD2 covers 7 bases. The J segment lost 3 bases and the V segment lost 7 bases, leaving 7 bases of the junction unmatched. This CDR3 is built from 14 residues. CDR1 is MNHEY and CDR2 is SVGEGT in the germline V gene.

This clonotype was observed at least ten times. V is TRBV27 and J is TRBJ1-2; D may be TRBD1 (5 bases). The CDR3 totals 14 residues. Germline values: CDR1 MNHEY, CDR2 SMNVEV (reference sequence). The V end lost 2 bases, the J end lost 8 bases, and 15 bases lay between the germline ends. CDR3: CASSLGSTGRGYTF. CDR3 nucleotide sequence: TGTGCCAGCAGTTTAGGTTCGACGGGACGAGGCTACACCTTC.

This clonotype was observed many times. V is TRBV3-1 and J is TRBJ2-7, with TRBD2 matching 7 bases. The CDR3 contains 15 residues. Germline CDR1 LGHDT, CDR2 YNNKEL (reference sequence). V shed 1 base and J 4 bases; nucleotides not matched to a gene: 7. The CDR3 is CASSQGASGGYEQYF. In DNA, the CDR3 is TGTGCCAGCAGCCAAGGGGCTAGCGGAGGTTACGAGCAGTACTTC.

This clonotype was seen ten or more times. This chain links TRBV12-3 or TRBV12-4 with TRBJ1-3; D is unresolved. The V end was cut by 5 bases, the J end by 0 bases, with 11 bases between. CDR3 length: 15 amino acids. The DNA of the CDR3 is TGTGCCAGCAGTCCCGCAGGAGCCTCTGGAAACACCATATATTTT. It specifies CASSPAGASGNTIYF.

This clonotype has a count of ten or more. V usage is TRBV10-2 and J usage is TRBJ2-1; D might be TRBD2 (5 bases). The CDR3 runs to 13 residues. V was clipped by 0 bases and J by 11 bases, with 11 bases between them. Germline values: CDR1 WSHSY, CDR2 SAAADI. Here the CDR3 reads CASSESGRVKQFF. The CDR3 nucleotides read TGCGCCAGCAGTGAGTCAGGGCGGGTAAAGCAGTTCTTC.

To note about this clonotype: Here the CDR3 omits its conserved ending phenylalanine or tryptophan, so a read error is the likely source. This rearrangement joins TRBV7-7 to TRBJ2-3; 8 bases line up with TRBD2. Per germline, CDR1 SSHAT and CDR2 FNYEAQ (reference sequence). V was clipped by 3 bases and J by 5 bases; unmatched bases: 1. CDR3 length: 13 amino acids. As DNA, the CDR3 is TGTGCCAGCAGCTTGCTAGCGGGAGATACGCAGTATTTG. Its translation: CASSLLAGDTQYL.

This clonotype has a count of ten or more. The chain couples TRBV3-1 to TRBJ1-5; 10 nucleotides align to TRBD1. The ends lost 0 bases at V and 5 bases at J; junction bases unmatched: 1. Germline V gene lookup returns CDR1 LGHDT and CDR2 YNNKEL (reference sequence). The CDR3 has 15 residues. The CDR3 DNA reads as TGTGCCAGCAGCCAAGATGGGACAGGGGATCAGCCCCAGCATTTT. Translation: CASSQDGTGDQPQHF.